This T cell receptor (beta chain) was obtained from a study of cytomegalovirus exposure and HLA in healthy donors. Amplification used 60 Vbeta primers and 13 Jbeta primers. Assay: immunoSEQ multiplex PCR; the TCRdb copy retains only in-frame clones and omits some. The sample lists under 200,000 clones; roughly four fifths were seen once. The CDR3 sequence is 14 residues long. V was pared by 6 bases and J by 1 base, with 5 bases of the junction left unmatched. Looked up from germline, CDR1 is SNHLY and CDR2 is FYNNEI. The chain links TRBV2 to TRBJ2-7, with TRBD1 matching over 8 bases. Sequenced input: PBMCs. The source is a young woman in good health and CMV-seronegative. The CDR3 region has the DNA TGTGCCAGCAGGTTACAGGGGGGATCCTACGAGCAGTACTTC. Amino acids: CASRLQGGSYEQYF.